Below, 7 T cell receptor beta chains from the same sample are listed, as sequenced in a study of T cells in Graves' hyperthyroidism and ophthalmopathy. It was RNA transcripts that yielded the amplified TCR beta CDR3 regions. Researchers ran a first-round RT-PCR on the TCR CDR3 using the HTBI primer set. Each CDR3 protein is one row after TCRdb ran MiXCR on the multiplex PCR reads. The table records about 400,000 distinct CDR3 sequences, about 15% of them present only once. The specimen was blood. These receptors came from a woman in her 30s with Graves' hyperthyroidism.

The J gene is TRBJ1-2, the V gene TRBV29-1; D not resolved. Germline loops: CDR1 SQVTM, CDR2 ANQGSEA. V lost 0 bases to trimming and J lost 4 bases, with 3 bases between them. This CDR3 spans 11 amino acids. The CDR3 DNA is TGCAGCGTTGAAGAACCCTATGGCTACACCTTC. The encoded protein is CSVEEPYGYTF.

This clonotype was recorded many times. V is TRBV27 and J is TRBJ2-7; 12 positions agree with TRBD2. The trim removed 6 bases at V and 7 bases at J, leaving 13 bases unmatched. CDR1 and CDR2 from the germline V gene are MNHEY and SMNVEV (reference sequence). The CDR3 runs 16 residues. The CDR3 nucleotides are TGTGCCAGCAGCTTGCTAGCGGGAGGGCCAGAAAGGGAGCAGTACTTC. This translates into CASSLLAGGPEREQYF.

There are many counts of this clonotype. This CDR3 is CASSLLLYSYEQYF. The CDR3 bases are TGTGCCAGCAGCTTACTTCTCTACTCCTACGAGCAGTACTTC. The chain links TRBV7-8 to TRBJ2-7, with no clear D. The V end was cut by 2 bases, the J end by 0 bases, with 8 bases between. The CDR3 has 14 residues. Germline V gives CDR1 SGHVS, CDR2 FQNEAQ.

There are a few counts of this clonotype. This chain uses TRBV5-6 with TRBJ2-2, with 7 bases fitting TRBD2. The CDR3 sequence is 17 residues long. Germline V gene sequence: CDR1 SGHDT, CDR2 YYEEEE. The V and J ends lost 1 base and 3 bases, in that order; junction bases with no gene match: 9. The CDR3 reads CASSLSGRAQYTGELFF. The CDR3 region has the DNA TGTGCCAGCAGCTTGTCGGGGAGGGCCCAGTACACCGGGGAGCTGTTTTTT.

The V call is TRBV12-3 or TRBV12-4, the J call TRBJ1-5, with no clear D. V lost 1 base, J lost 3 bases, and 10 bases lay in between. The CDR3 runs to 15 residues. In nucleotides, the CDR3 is TGTGCCAGCAGTTTAGGTGGCAGGACCAATCAGCCCCAGCATTTT. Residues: CASSLGGRTNQPQHF.

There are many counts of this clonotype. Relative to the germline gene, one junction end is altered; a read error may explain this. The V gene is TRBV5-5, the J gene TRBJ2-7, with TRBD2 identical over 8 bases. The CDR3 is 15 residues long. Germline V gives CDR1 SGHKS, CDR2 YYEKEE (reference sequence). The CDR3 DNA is TGCGCCAGCAGCTTGGAAGCGGGAGCTACCTACGAGCAGTACTTC. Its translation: CASSLEAGATYEQYF.

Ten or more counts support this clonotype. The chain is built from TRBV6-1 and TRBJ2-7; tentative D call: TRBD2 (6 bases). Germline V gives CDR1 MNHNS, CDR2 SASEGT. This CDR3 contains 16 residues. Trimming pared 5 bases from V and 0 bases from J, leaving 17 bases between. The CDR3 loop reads CASSYPGTGSSYEQYF. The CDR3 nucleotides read TGTGCCAGCAGTTATCCAGGGACCGGGAGCTCCTACGAGCAGTACTTC.